The source of this T cell receptor (beta chain) is a study of siplizumab effects on memory and regulatory T cells. Assay used: immunoSEQ multiplex PCR; TCRdb lists only in-frame clones, some missing. The sample records 75,000 to 95,000 clones, 70% to 90% being singletons. CDR3 length equals 12 residues. Germline CDR1 is SGHNT and CDR2 is YENEEA. V was clipped by 2 bases and J by 6 bases, with 8 bases between them. The clonotype was recovered from a human donor in good health. Sequencing was done on a sample of CD4+ T cells sorted from blood. V gene TRBV11-3 combines with J gene TRBJ2-7; no firm D call. The CDR3 sequence: CASSLSLREQYF. CDR3 in DNA: TGTGCCAGCAGCTTATCTCTGCGCGAGCAGTACTTC.